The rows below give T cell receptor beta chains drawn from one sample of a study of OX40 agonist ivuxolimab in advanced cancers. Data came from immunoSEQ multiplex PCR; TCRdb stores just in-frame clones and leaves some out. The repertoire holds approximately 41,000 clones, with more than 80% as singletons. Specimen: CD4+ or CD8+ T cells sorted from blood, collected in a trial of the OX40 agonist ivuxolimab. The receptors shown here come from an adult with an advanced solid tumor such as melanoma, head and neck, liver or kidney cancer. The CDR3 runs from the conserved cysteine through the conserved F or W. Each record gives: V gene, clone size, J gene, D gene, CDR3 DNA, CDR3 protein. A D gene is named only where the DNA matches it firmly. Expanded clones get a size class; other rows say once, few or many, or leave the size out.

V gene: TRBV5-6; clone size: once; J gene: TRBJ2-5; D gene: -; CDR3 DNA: TGTGCCAGCAGCTTGCGGGGGCCTCTTGAGACCCAGTACTTC; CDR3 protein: CASSLRGPLETQYF
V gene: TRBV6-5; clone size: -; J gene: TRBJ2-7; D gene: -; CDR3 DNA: TGTGCCAGCAGTTCTCTAGGACTGGTCGGGTACGAGCAGTACTTC; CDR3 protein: CASSSLGLVGYEQYF
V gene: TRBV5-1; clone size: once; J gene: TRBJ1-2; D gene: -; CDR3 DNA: TGCGCCAGCAGCTTGGTGCCGGGGGAGAACTATGGCTACACCTTC; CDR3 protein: CASSLVPGENYGYTF
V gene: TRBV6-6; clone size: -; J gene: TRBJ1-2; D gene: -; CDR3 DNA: TGTGCCAGCAGTTACTCGCGCTCGGGGACTAACTATGGCTACACCTTC; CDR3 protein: CASSYSRSGTNYGYTF
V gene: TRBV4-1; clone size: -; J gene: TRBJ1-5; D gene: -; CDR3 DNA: TGCGCCAGCAGCCAAGATTACGCCAGGGAGCAGCCCCAGCATTTT; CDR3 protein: CASSQDYAREQPQHF
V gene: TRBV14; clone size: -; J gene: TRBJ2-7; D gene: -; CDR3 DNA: TGTGCCAGCAGCCAAGTGCACACCTCCTACGAGCAGTACTTC; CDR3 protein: CASSQVHTSYEQYF
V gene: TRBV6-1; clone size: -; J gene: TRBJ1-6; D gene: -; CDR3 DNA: TGTGCCAGCAGTGAAAAAACAGGGTCACCCCTCCACTTT; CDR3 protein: CASSEKTGSPLHF
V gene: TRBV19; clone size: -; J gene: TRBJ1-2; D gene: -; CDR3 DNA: TGTGCCAGTACCCCTCCGGGGGACTATGGCTACACCTTC; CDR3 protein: CASTPPGDYGYTF
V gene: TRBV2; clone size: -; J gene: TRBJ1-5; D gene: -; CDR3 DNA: TGTGCCAGCAGTGAACGGCAGCCCCTACTTCAGCCCCAGCATTTT; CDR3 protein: CASSERQPLLQPQHF
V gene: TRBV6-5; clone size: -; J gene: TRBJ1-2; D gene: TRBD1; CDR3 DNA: TGTGCCAGCAGTTACTTAGGGACAGGAAGACCTGGCTACACCTTC; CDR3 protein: CASSYLGTGRPGYTF
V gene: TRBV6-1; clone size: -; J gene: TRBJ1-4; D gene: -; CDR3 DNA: TGTGCCAGCAGTCCGGGACCTTGGGGAAAACTGTTTTTT; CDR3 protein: CASSPGPWGKLFF
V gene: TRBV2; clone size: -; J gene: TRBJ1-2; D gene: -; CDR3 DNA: TGTGCCAGTAAATCGGGGGGCCAGGGCTATGGCTACACCTTC; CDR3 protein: CASKSGGQGYGYTF
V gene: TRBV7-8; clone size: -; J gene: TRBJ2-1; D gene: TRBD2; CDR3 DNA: TGTGCCAGCAGCTTAAAATCCGGCTGGCGGGGGGTTGGTGAGCAGTTCTTC; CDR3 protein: CASSLKSGWRGVGEQFF
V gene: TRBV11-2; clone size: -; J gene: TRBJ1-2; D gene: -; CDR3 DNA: TGTGCCAGCAGCTTAGCCCCCGAAAACTATGGCTACACCTTC; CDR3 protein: CASSLAPENYGYTF
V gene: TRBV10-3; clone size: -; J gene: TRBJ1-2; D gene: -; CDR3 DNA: TGTGCCATCACCCGGACAACTAACTATGGCTACACCTTC; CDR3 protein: CAITRTTNYGYTF
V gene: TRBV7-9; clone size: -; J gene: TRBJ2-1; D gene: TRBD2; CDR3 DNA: TGTGCCAGCAGCTTAAGTACTAGCGGGGGGGAAGTGCCTGAGCAGTTCTTC; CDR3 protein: CASSLSTSGGEVPEQFF
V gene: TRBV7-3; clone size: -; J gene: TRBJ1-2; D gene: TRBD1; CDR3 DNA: TGTGCCAGCAGCTTAAGACAGGGAGATGGCTACACCTTC; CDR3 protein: CASSLRQGDGYTF
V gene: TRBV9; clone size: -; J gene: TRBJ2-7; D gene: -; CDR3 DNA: TGTGCCAGCAGCGTTTCGGGACGGTACTCCTACGAGCAGTACTTC; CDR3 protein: CASSVSGRYSYEQYF
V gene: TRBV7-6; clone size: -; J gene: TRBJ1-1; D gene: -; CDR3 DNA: TGTGCCAGCAGCCTGAGGGTGGCTAACACTGAAGCTTTCTTT; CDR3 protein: CASSLRVANTEAFF